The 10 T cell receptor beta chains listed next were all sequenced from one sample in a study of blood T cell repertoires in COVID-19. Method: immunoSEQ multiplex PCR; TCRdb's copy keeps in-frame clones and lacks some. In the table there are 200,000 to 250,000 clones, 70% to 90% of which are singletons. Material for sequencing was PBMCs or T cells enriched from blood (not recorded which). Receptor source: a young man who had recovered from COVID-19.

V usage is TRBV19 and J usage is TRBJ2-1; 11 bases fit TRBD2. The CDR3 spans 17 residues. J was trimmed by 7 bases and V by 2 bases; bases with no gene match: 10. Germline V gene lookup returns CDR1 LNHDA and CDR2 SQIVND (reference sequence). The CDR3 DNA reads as TGTGCCAGTAGTATAACTAGCGGGAGAGAAGGGATTAATGAGCAGTTCTTC. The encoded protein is CASSITSGREGINEQFF.

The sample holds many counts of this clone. The CDR3 loop reads CASSLYQGPSYEQYF. The CDR3 DNA reads as TGTGCCAGCAGCTTATACCAGGGGCCCTCCTACGAGCAGTACTTC. The chain recombines TRBV7-8 with TRBJ2-7, with D maybe TRBD1 (6 bases). Trimming shortened V by 2 bases and J by 0 bases, and 11 bases separated the two germline ends. Germline CDR1 reads SGHVS; CDR2 reads FQNEAQ. The CDR3 covers 15 residues.

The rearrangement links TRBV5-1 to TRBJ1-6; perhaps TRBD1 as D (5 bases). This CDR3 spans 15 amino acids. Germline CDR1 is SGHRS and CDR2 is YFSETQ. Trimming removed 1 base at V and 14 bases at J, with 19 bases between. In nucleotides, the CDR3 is TGCGCCAGCAGCTTGTCACGGGACTCGGGAAGAACCCTCCACTTT. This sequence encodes CASSLSRDSGRTLHF.

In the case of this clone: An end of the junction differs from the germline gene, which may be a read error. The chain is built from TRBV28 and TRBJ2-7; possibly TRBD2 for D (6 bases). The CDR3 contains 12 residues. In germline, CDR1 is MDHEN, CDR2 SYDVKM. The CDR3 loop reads CASSLEAGTPSF. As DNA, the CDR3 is TGTGCCAGCAGTTTGGAGGCCGGGACTCCTTCGTTC.

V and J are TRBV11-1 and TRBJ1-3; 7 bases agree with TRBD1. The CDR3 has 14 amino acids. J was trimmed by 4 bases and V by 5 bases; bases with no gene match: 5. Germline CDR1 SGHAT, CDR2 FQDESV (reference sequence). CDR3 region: CASSPGTAGNTIYF. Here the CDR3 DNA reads TGTGCCAGCAGCCCGGGGACAGCGGGAAACACCATATATTTT. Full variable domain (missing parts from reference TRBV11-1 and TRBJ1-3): EAEVAQSPRYKITEKSQAVAFWCDPISGHATLYWYRQILGQGPELLVQFQDESVVDDSQLPKDRFSAERLKGVDSTLKIQPAELGDSAMYLCASSPGTAGNTIYFGEGSWLTVV.

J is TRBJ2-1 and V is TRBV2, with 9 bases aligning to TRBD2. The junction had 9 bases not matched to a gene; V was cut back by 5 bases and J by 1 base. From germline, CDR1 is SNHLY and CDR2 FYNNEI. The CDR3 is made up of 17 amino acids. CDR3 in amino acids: CASSSPRGGLSYNEQFF. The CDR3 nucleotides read TGTGCCAGCAGTTCCCCGCGGGGGGGTTTGTCCTACAATGAGCAGTTCTTC.

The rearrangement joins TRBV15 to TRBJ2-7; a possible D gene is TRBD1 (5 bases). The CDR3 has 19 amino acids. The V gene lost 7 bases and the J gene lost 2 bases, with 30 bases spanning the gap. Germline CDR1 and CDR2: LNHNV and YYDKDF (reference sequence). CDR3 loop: CATTRPRVQTPLRAYEQYF. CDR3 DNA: TGTGCCACCACCCGTCCCAGGGTTCAAACACCCCTACGAGCCTACGAGCAGTACTTC.

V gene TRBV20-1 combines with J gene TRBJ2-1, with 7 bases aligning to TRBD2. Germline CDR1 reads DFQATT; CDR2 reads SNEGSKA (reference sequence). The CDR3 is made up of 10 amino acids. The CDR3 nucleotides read TGCGGACTAGTAGCCAATGAGCAGTTCTTC. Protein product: CGLVANEQFF.

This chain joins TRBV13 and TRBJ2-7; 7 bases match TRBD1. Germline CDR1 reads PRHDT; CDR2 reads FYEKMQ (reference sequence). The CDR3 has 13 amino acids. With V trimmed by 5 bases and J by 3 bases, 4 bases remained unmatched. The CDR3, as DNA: TGTGCCAGCAGCCTCGACAGGGACTACGAGCAGTACTTC. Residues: CASSLDRDYEQYF.

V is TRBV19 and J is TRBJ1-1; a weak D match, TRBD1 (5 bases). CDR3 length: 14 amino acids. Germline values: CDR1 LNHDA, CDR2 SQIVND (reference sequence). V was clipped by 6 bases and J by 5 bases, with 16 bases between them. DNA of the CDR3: TGTGCCAGTAGGCGGGGGGGAGATGAAACTGAAGCTTTCTTT. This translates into CASRRGGDETEAFF. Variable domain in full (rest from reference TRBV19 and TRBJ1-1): DGGITQSPKYLFRKEGQNVTLSCEQNLNHDAMYWYRQDPGQGLRLIYYSQIVNDFQKGDIAEGYSVSREKKESFPLTVTSAQKNPTAFYLCASRRGGDETEAFFGQGTRLTVV.